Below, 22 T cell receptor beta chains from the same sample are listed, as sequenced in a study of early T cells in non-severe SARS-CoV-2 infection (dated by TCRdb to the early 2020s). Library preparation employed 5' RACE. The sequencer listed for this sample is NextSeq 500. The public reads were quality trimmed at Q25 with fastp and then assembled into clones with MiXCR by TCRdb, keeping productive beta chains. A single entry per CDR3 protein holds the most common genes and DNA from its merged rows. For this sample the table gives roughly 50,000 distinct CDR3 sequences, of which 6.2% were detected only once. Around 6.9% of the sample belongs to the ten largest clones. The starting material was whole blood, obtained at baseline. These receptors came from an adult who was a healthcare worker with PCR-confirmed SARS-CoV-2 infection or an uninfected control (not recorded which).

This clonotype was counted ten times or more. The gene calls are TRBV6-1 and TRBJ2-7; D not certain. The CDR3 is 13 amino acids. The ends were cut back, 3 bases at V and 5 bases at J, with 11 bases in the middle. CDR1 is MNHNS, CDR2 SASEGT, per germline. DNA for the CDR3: TGTGCCAGCAGTGATACGACTCGGAACGAGCAGTACTTC. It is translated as CASSDTTRNEQYF.

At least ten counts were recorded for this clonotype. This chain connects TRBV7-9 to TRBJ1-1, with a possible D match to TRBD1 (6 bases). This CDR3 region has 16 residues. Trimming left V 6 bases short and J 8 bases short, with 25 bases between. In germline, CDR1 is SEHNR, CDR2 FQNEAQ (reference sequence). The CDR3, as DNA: TGTGCCAGCAGTTTTAGAGGCGCGGGGGCGTCATCAGAAGCTTTCTTT. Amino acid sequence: CASSFRGAGASSEAFF.

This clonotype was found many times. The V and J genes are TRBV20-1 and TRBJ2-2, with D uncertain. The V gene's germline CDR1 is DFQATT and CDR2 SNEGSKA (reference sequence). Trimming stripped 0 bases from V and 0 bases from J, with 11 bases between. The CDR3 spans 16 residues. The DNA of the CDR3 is TGCAGTGCTAGAGATCGCCGCCGCGCGAACACCGGGGAGCTGTTTTTT. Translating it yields CSARDRRRANTGELFF.

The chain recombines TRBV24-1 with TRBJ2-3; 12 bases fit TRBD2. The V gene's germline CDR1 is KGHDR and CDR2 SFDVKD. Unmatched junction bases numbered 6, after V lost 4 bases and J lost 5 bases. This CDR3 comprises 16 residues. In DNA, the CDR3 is TGTGCCACCAGTGACCCAAGACTAGCGGGAGTAGATACGCAGTATTTT. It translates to CATSDPRLAGVDTQYF.

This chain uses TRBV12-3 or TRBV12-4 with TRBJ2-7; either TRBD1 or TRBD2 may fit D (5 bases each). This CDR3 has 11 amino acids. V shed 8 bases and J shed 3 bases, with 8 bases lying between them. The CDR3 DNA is TGTGCCAGCTCTGGGGGCTACGAGCAGTACTTC. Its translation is CASSGGYEQYF.

The CDR3 region has the DNA TGTGCCAGCAGTTTTGGTTCCTACGAGCAGTACTTC. Protein product: CASSFGSYEQYF. The chain has TRBV6-2 or TRBV6-3 and TRBJ2-7; D remains unclear. Trimming stripped 4 bases from V and 1 base from J, with 5 bases between. The CDR3 runs 12 residues. CDR1 is MNHEY and CDR2 is SVGEGT in the germline V gene.

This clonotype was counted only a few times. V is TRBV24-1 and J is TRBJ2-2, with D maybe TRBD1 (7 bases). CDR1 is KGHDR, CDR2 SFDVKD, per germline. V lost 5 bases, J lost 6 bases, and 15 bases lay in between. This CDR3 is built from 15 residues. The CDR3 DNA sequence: TGTGCCACCAGTGTTACGACAGGGAGGTCCGGGGAGCTGTTTTTT. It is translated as CATSVTTGRSGELFF.

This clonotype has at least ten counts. As DNA, the CDR3 is TGCGCCAGCAGCTATTCGGGAAAAGGAGATACGCAGTATTTT. Its protein product is CASSYSGKGDTQYF. The chain employs TRBV5-1 and TRBJ2-3, with D perhaps TRBD2 (5 bases). The CDR3 is 14 amino acids. V was trimmed by 3 bases and J by 5 bases, leaving 13 bases between them. From germline, CDR1 is SGHRS and CDR2 YFSETQ.

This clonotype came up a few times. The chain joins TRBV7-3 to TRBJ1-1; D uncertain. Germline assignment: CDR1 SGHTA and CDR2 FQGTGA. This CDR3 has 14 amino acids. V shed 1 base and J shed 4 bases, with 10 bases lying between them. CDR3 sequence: CASSLKPWGTEAFF. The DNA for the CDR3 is TGTGCCAGCAGCTTAAAACCATGGGGCACTGAAGCTTTCTTT.

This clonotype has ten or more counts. The CDR3 spells CASSPEVGMNTEAFF. The CDR3 bases are TGTGCCAGCAGCCCCGAGGTGGGCATGAACACTGAAGCTTTCTTT. V gene TRBV11-2 combines with J gene TRBJ1-1; the D is unclear. CDR3 size: 15 residues. With 5 bases removed from V and 0 bases from J, the gap between germline ends came to 13 bases. Germline CDR1 reads SGHAT; CDR2 reads FQNNGV.

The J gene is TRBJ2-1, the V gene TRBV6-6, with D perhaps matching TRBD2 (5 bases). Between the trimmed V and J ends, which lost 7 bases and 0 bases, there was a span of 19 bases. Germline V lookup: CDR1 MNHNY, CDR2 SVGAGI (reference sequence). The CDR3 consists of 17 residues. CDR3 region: CASIPPGRLRSYNEQFF. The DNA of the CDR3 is TGTGCCAGCATACCCCCGGGGAGACTTCGCTCCTACAATGAGCAGTTCTTC.

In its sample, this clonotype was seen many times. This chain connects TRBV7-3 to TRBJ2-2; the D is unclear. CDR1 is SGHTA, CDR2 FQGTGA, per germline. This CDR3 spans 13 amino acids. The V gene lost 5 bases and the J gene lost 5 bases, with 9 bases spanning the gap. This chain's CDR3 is CASSPSWTGELFF. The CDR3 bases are TGTGCCAGCAGCCCGAGTTGGACCGGGGAGCTGTTTTTT. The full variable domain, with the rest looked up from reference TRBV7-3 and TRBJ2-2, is GAGVSQTPSNKVTEKGKYVELRCDPISGHTALYWYRQSLGQGPEFLIYFQGTGAADDSGLPNDRFFAVRPEGSVSTLKIQRTERGDSAVYLCASSPSWTGELFFGEGSRLTVL.

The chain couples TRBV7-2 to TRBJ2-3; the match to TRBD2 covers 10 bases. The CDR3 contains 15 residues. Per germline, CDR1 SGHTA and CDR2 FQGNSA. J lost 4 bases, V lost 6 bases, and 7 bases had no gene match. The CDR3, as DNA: TGTGCCAGCAGTTTTAGCGGGAGGTGGTCAGATACGCAGTATTTT. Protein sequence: CASSFSGRWSDTQYF.

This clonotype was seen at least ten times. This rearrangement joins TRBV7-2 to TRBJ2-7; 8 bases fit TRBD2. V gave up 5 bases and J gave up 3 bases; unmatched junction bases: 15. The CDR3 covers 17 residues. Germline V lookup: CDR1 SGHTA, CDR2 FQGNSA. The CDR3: CASSPKGPLAGFYEQYF. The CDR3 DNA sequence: TGTGCCAGCAGCCCAAAAGGGCCTTTAGCGGGATTCTACGAGCAGTACTTC. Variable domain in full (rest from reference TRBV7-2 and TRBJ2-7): GAGVSQSPSNKVTEKGKDVELRCDPISGHTALYWYRQSLGQGLEFLIYFQGNSAPDKSGLPSDRFSAERTGGSVSTLTIQRTQQEDSAVYLCASSPKGPLAGFYEQYFGPGTRLTVT.

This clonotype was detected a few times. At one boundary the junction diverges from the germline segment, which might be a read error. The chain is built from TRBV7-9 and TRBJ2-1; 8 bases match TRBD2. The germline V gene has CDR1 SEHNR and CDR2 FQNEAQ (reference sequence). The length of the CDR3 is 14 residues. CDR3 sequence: CASSLELPSGRLVF. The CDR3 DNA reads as TGTGCCAGCAGCTTAGAACTTCCTAGCGGGCGGCTTGTCTTC.

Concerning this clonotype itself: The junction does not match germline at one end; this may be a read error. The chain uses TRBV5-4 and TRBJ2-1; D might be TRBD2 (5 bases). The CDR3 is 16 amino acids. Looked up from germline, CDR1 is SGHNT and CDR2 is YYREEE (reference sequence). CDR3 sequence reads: CASRISSSGSYNEQLF. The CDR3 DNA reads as TGTGCCAGCCGGATCTCGTCGAGCGGCTCCTACAATGAGCAGCTCTTC.

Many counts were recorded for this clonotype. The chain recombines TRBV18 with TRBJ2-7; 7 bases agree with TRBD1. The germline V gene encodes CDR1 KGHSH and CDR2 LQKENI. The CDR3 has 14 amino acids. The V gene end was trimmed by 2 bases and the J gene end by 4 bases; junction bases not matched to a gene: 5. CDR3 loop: CASSPRQGPYEQYF. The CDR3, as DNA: TGTGCCAGCTCACCAAGACAGGGACCGTACGAGCAGTACTTC.

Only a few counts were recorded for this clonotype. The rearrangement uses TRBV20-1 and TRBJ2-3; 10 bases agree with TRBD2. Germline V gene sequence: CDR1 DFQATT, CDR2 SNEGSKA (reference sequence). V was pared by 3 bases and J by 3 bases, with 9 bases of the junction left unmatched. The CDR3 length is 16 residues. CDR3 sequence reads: CSASPSGSRGTDTQYF. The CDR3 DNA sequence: TGCAGTGCTAGTCCTAGCGGGAGCAGAGGGACAGATACGCAGTATTTT.

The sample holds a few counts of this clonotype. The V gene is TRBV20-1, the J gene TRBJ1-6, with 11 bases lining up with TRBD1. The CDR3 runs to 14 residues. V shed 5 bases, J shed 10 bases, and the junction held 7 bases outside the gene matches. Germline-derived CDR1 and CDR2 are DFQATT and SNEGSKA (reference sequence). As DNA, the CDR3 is TGCAGTGCTCCTAGGACAGGGGGCGCCTCACCCCTCCACTTT. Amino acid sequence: CSAPRTGGASPLHF.

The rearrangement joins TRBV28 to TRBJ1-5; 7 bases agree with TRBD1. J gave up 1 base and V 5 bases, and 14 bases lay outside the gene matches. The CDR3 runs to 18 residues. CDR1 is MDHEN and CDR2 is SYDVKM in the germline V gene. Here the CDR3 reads CASSGGTVGGVSNQPQHF. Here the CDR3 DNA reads TGTGCCAGCAGTGGAGGGACAGTCGGTGGGGTAAGCAATCAGCCCCAGCATTTT.

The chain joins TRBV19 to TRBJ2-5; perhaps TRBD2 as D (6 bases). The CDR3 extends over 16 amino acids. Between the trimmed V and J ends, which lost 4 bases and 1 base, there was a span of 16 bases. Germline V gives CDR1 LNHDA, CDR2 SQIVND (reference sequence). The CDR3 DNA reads TGTGCCAGTAGTACAAGGGGAGTAGCGGTCCAAGAGACCCAGTACTTC. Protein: CASSTRGVAVQETQYF.

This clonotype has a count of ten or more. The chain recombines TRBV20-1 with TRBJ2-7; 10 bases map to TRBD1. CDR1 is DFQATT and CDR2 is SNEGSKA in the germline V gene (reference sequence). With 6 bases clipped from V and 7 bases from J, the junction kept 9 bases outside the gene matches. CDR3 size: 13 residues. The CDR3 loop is CSATGTGVREQYF. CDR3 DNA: TGCAGTGCAACCGGGACAGGGGTGAGGGAGCAGTACTTC.